What follows is one TCR beta chain and its context. No antigen is known for it. Method: immunoSEQ multiplex PCR; TCRdb's copy keeps in-frame clones and lacks some. This sample yields about 160,000 clones, of which 85% to 90% are seen a single time; roughly 6% belongs to the top ten. The CDR3 is made up of 16 amino acids. Trimming pared 1 base from V and 0 bases from J, leaving 10 bases between. Germline lookup yields CDR1 SGHDN and CDR2 FVKESK. The data belong to a study of cytomegalovirus exposure and HLA in healthy donors. Study-level findings and limits: In vitro assays verified that a few CMV-associated chains recognized CMV antigens specifically.

Sequencing used PBMCs. V usage is TRBV14 and J usage is TRBJ1-3, with D perhaps matching TRBD1 (6 bases). The receptor comes from a woman aged 30 to 39 in good health and CMV-seronegative. The chain's CDR3 is CASSQARGNSGNTIYF. CDR3 nucleotides: TGTGCCAGCAGCCAAGCCAGGGGAAACTCTGGAAACACCATATATTTT.